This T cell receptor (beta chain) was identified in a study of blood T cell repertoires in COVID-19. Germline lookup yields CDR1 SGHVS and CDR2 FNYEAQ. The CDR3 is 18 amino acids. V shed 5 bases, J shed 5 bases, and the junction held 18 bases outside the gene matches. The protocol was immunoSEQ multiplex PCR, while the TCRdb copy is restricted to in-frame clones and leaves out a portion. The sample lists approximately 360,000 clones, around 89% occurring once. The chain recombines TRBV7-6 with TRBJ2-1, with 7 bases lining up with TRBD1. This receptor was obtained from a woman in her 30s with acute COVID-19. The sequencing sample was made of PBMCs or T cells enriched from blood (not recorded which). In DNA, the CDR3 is TGTGCCAGCAGCCCCGAAGCAAGGGGGCCGGGCGTCAACAATGAGCAGTTCTTC. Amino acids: CASSPEARGPGVNNEQFF. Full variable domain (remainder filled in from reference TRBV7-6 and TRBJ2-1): GAGVSQSPRYKVTKRGQDVALRCDPISGHVSLYWYRQALGQGPEFLTYFNYEAQQDKSGLPNDRFSAERPEGSISTLTIQRTEQRDSAMYRCASSPEARGPGVNNEQFFGPGTRLTVL.